The TCR beta chain under discussion was sequenced for a study of radiotherapy plus CTLA-4 blockade in lung cancer. This CDR3 has 15 residues. Germline V gives CDR1 MDHEN, CDR2 SYDVKM. V dropped 5 bases and J dropped 0; count of bases not matched to a gene: 4. This clone has only one observation. TCRdb's table, derived via immunoSEQ multiplex PCR, lists solely in-frame clones and lacks some. The top ten clones hold over 11% of a sample with about 88,000 clones, around 72% of them seen once. This material consisted of peripheral blood, taken from a patient treated with radiotherapy plus ipilimumab. V is TRBV28 and J is TRBJ1-5; 7 nucleotides agree with TRBD1. This clonotype originated in a human donor with non-small cell lung cancer that progressed on radiotherapy plus ipilimumab. The chain's CDR3 is CASSRDSNSNQPQHF. Written as DNA, the CDR3 is TGTGCCAGCAGTCGGGACAGCAATAGCAATCAGCCCCAGCATTTT.